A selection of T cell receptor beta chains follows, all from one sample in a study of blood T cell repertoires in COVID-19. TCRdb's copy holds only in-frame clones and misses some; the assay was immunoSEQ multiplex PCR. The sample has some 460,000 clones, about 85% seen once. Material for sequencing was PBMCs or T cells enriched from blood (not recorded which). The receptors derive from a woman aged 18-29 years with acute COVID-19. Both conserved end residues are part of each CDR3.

cdr3_aa: CASSRTGNTEAFF
j_call: TRBJ1-1
v_call: TRBV6-5

cdr3_aa: CASSLGAIGELFF
j_call: TRBJ2-2
v_call: TRBV11-3

cdr3_aa: CASSSRAGELFF
j_call: TRBJ2-2
v_call: TRBV19

cdr3_aa: CASSPETVSYEQYF
j_call: TRBJ2-7
v_call: TRBV5-1

cdr3_aa: CASSQWGTSGVYNEQFF
j_call: TRBJ2-1
v_call: TRBV7-2

cdr3_aa: CASSLGEDQPQHF
j_call: TRBJ1-5
v_call: TRBV7-2

cdr3_aa: CASSPSQLDREYGYTF
j_call: TRBJ1-2
v_call: TRBV18

cdr3_aa: CASNPGQSYEQYF
j_call: TRBJ2-7
v_call: TRBV5-1

cdr3_aa: CASSFYQGSSYEQYF
j_call: TRBJ2-7
v_call: TRBV5-1

cdr3_aa: CASSFGQGADGELFF
j_call: TRBJ2-2
v_call: TRBV6-5

cdr3_aa: CASRTELGELFF
j_call: TRBJ2-2
v_call: TRBV6-5

cdr3_aa: CASSFSAVPPRAYEQYF
j_call: TRBJ2-7
v_call: TRBV7-6

cdr3_aa: CASSATGLAGVETQYF
j_call: TRBJ2-5
v_call: TRBV9

cdr3_aa: CASSLGGASDTQYF
j_call: TRBJ2-3
v_call: TRBV7-3

cdr3_aa: CASSLLYGEQFF
j_call: TRBJ2-1
v_call: TRBV7-9

cdr3_aa: CASNRGNQPQHF
j_call: TRBJ1-5
v_call: TRBV6-5

cdr3_aa: CASTSGGLNNSPLHF
j_call: TRBJ1-6
v_call: TRBV2

cdr3_aa: CATSRVYGREQYF
j_call: TRBJ2-7
v_call: TRBV15

cdr3_aa: CASSTGVATNEKLFF
j_call: TRBJ1-4
v_call: TRBV19

cdr3_aa: CASSPFSTGGGNQPQHF
j_call: TRBJ1-5
v_call: TRBV28

cdr3_aa: CASSEVTTSYEQYF
j_call: TRBJ2-7
v_call: TRBV5-1

cdr3_aa: CASSSAGPSSYEQYF
j_call: TRBJ2-7
v_call: TRBV19

cdr3_aa: CASSVTTGQGEDTQYF
j_call: TRBJ2-3
v_call: TRBV9

cdr3_aa: CASSPQGGELFF
j_call: TRBJ2-2
v_call: TRBV7-3

cdr3_aa: CASSFRVLDQPQHF
j_call: TRBJ1-5
v_call: TRBV28

cdr3_aa: CASSRQGPNYGYTF
j_call: TRBJ1-2
v_call: TRBV6-5

cdr3_aa: CASSLDGGRVTDTQYF
j_call: TRBJ2-3
v_call: TRBV5-1

cdr3_aa: CASNSGSSWDSPLHF
j_call: TRBJ1-6
v_call: TRBV7-9

cdr3_aa: CSVEVRQYGYTF
j_call: TRBJ1-2
v_call: TRBV29-1

cdr3_aa: CSVVSWRQGRTEAFF
j_call: TRBJ1-1
v_call: TRBV29-1

cdr3_aa: CASSLGASGGPKYYEQYF
j_call: TRBJ2-7
v_call: TRBV5-1

cdr3_aa: CASSLNGEEQYF
j_call: TRBJ2-7
v_call: TRBV5-4

cdr3_aa: CASSFAGEETQYF
j_call: TRBJ2-5
v_call: TRBV11-2

cdr3_aa: CASSSPRGAEGEQYF
j_call: TRBJ2-7
v_call: TRBV19

cdr3_aa: CSVEGPNYEQYF
j_call: TRBJ2-7
v_call: TRBV29-1

cdr3_aa: CASSLSWANLQGARGSGYGYTF
j_call: TRBJ1-2
v_call: TRBV27

cdr3_aa: CATSRVPSGSGEQFF
j_call: TRBJ2-1
v_call: TRBV15

cdr3_aa: CASSFRGDSPLHF
j_call: TRBJ1-6
v_call: TRBV12-3/TRBV12-4

cdr3_aa: CASSPPASGGAAYNEQFF
j_call: TRBJ2-1
v_call: TRBV18

cdr3_aa: CASSVGALAGIQETQYF
j_call: TRBJ2-5
v_call: TRBV9